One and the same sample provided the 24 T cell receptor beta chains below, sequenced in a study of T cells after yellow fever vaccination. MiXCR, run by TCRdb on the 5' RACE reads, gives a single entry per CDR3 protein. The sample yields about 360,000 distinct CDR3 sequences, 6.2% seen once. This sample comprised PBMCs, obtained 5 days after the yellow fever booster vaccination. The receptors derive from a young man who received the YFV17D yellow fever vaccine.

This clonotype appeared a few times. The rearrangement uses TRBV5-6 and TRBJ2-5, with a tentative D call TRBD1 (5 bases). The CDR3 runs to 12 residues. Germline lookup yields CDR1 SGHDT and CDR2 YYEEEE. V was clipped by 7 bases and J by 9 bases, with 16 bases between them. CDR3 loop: CASAKGSIAQYF. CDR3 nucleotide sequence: TGTGCCAGCGCTAAGGGGTCAATCGCCCAGTACTTC.

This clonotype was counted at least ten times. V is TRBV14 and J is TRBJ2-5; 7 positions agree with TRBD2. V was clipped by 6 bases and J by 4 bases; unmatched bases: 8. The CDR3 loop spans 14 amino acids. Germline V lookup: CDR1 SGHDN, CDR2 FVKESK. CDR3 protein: CASRLSGTRETQYF. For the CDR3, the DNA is TGTGCCAGCAGACTAAGCGGGACCCGAGAGACCCAGTACTTC.

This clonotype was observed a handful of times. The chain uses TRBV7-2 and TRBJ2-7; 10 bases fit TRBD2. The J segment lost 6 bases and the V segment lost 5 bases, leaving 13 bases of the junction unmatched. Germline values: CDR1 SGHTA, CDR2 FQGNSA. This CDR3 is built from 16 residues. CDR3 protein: CASSPQRGLALGEQYF. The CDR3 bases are TGTGCCAGCAGCCCGCAAAGGGGACTAGCGTTGGGCGAGCAGTACTTC.

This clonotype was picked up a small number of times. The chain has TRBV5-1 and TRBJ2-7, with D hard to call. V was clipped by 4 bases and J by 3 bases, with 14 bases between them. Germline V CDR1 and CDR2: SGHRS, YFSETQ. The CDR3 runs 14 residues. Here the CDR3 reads CASSTTSQFYEQYF. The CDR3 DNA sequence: TGCGCCAGCAGCACCACGTCACAGTTCTACGAGCAGTACTTC. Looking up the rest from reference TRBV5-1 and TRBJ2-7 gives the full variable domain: KAGVTQTPRYLIKTRGQQVTLSCSPISGHRSVSWYQQTPGQGLQFLFEYFSETQRNKGNFPGRFSGRQFSNSRSEMNVSTLELGDSALYLCASSTTSQFYEQYFGPGTRLTVT.

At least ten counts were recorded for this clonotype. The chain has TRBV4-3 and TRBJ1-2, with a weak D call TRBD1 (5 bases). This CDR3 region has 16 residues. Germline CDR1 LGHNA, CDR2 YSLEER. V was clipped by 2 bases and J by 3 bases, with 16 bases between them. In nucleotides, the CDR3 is TGCGCCAGCAGCCAACAGACAGCAGGGAACTACTATGGCTACACCTTC. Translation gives CASSQQTAGNYYGYTF.

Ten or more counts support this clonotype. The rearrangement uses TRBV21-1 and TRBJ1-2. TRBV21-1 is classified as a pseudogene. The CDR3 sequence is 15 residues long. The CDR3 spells CASSSWALRDNGYTF. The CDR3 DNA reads TGTGCCAGCAGCAGCTGGGCCCTCCGGGACAATGGCTACACCTTC.

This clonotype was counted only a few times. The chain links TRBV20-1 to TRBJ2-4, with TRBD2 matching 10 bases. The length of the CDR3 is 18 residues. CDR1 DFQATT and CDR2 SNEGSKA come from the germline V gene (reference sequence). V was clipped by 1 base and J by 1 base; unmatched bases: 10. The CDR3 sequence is CSARGGLAGESAKNIQYF. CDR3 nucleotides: TGCAGTGCTAGAGGGGGCCTAGCGGGAGAGAGTGCCAAAAACATTCAGTACTTC.

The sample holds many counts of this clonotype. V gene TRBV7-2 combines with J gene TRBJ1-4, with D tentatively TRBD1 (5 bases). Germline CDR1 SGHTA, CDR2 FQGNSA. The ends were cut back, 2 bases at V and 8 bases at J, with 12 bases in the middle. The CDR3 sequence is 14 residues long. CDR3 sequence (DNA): TGTGCCAGCAGCTTAAATTCAGGGAACGAAAAACTGTTTTTT. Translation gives CASSLNSGNEKLFF. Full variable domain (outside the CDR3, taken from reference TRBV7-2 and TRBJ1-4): GAGVSQSPSNKVTEKGKDVELRCDPISGHTALYWYRQSLGQGLEFLIYFQGNSAPDKSGLPSDRFSAERTGGSVSTLTIQRTQQEDSAVYLCASSLNSGNEKLFFGSGTQLSVL.

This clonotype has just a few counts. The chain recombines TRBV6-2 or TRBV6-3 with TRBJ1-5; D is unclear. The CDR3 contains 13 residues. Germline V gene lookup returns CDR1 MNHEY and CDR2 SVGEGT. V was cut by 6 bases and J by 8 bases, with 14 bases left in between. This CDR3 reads CASRSVPNEPQHF. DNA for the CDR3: TGTGCCAGCAGGAGCGTCCCGAACGAGCCCCAGCATTTT.

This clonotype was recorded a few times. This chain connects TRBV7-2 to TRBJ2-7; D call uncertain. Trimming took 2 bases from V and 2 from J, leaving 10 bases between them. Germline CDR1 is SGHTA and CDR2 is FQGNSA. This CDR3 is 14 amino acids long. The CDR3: CASSLYGSTYEQYF. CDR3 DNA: TGTGCCAGCAGCTTATACGGGTCTACCTACGAGCAGTACTTC.

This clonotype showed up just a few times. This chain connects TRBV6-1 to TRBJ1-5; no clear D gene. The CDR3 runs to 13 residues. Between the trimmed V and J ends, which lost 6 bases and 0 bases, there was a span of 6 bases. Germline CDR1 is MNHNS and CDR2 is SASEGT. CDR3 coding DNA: TGTGCCAGCAGACCCCATAGCAATCAGCCCCAGCATTTT. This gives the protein CASRPHSNQPQHF.

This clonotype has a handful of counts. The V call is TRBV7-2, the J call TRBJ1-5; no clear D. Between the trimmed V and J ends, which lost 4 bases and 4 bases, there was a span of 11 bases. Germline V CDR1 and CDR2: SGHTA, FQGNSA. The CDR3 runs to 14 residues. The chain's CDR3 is CASSSGLRNQPQHF. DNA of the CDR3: TGTGCCAGCAGCTCGGGCCTTCGAAATCAGCCCCAGCATTTT.

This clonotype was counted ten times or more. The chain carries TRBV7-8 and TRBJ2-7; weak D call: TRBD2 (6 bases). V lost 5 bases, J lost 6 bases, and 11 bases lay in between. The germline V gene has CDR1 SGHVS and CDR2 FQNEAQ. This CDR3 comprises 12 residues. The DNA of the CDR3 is TGTGCCAGCAGCCGAGCGGGTGTCGAGCAGTACTTC. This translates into CASSRAGVEQYF.

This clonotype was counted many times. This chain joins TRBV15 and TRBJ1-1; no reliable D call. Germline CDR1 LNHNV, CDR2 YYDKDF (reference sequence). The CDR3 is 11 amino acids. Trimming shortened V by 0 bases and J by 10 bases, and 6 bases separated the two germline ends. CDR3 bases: TGTGCCACCAGCAGAGACGGTGCAGCTTTCTTT. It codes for CATSRDGAAFF.

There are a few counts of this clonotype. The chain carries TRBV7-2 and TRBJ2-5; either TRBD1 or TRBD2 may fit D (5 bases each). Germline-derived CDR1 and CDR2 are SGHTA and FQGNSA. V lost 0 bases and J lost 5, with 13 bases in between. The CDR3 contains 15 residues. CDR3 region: CASSLARARGETQYF. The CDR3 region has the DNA TGTGCCAGCAGCTTAGCCAGGGCTAGAGGGGAGACCCAGTACTTC.

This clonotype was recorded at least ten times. The CDR3 region has the DNA TGTGCCAGCAGTCAAATCACCTCGGGACTAGCCTACGAGCAGTACTTC. Its translation is CASSQITSGLAYEQYF. This rearrangement joins TRBV6-2 or TRBV6-3 to TRBJ2-7; TRBD2 matches at 8 bases. V was clipped by 5 bases and J by 2 bases; unmatched bases: 11. The length of the CDR3 is 16 residues. The V gene's germline CDR1 is MNHEY and CDR2 SVGEGT.

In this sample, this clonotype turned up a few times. CDR3: CASSKGGSGNTIYF. The CDR3 DNA reads TGTGCCAGTAGCAAGGGTGGCTCTGGAAACACCATATATTTT. The V and J genes are TRBV19 and TRBJ1-3; unclear D gene. The CDR3 is 14 amino acids. V lost 6 bases and J 0 bases, leaving 9 bases between the germline ends. The germline gives CDR1 LNHDA, CDR2 SQIVND (reference sequence).

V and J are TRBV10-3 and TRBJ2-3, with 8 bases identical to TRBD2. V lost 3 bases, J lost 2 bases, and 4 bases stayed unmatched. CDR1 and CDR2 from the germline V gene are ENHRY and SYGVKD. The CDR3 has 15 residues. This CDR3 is CAISDTREDTDTQYF. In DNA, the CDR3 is TGTGCCATCAGTGATACGCGGGAGGACACAGATACGCAGTATTTT.

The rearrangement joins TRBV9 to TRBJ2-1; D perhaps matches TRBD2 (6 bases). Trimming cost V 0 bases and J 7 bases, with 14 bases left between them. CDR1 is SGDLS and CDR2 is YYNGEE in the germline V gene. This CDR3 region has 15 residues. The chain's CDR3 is CASSVGSGNVNEQFF. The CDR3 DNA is TGTGCCAGCAGCGTAGGTAGCGGCAACGTGAATGAGCAGTTCTTC. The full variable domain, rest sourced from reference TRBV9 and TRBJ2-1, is DSGVTQTPKHLITATGQRVTLRCSPRSGDLSVYWYQQSLDQGLQFLIQYYNGEERAKGNILERFSAQQFPDLHSELNLSSLELGDSALYFCASSVGSGNVNEQFFGPGTRLTVL.

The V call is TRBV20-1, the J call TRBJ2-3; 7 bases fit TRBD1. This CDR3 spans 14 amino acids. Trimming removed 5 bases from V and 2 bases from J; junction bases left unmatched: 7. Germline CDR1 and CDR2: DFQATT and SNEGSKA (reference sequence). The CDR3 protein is CSAFKQGNTDTQYF. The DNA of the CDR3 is TGCAGTGCTTTCAAACAGGGGAACACAGATACGCAGTATTTT.

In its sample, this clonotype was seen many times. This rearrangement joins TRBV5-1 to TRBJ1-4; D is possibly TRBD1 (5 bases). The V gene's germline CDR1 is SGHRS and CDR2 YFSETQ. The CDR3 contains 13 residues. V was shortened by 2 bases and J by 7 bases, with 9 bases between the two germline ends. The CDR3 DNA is TGCGCCAGCAGCTTCTTGGGGGGTGAAAAACTGTTTTTT. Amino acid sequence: CASSFLGGEKLFF. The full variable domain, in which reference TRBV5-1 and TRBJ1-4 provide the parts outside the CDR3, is KAGVTQTPRYLIKTRGQQVTLSCSPISGHRSVSWYQQTPGQGLQFLFEYFSETQRNKGNFPGRFSGRQFSNSRSEMNVSTLELGDSALYLCASSFLGGEKLFFGSGTQLSVL.

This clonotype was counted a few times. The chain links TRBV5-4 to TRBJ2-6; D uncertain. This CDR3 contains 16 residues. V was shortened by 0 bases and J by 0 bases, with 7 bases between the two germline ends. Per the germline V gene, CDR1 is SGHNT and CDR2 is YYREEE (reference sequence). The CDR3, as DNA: TGTGCCAGCAGCTTGGGCCCTTCCTCTGGGGCCAACGTCCTGACTTTC. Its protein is CASSLGPSSGANVLTF.

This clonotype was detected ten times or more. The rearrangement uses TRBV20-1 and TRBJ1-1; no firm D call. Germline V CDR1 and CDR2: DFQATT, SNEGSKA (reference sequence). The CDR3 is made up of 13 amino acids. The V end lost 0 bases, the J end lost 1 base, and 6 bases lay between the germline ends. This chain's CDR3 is CSARDGRNTEAFF. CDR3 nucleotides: TGCAGTGCTAGAGACGGCCGGAACACTGAAGCTTTCTTT.

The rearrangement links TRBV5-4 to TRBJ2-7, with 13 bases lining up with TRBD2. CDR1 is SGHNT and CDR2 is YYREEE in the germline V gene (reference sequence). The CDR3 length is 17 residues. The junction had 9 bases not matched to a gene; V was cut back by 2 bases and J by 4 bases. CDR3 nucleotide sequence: TGTGCCAGCAGCTTAGGGACTAGCGGGACTATATTATACGAGCAGTACTTC. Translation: CASSLGTSGTILYEQYF.